This T cell receptor beta chain was sequenced in a study of T cells in Graves' hyperthyroidism and ophthalmopathy. Study-wide points: Most thyroid-expanded clonotypes above 0.001 were also found in blood. Ophthalmopathy stood apart from stable hyperthyroidism in a 13 V-J model.

The germline V gene has CDR1 MDHEN and CDR2 SYDVKM. V shed 5 bases, J shed 1 base, and the junction held 11 bases outside the gene matches. CDR3 length: 18 residues. Ophthalmopathy patients all had a Clinical Activity Score of at least 3, a NOSPECS grade of at least 4 and disease under 3 months old. Amplified regions were TCR beta CDR3 sequences from RNA transcripts. During a first-round RT-PCR of the TCR CDR3, the HTBI primer set was used. In TCRdb, the multiplex PCR reads were re-called with MiXCR into one record per CDR3 protein. The profile shows a few hundred thousand distinct CDR3 sequences, around 16% of them singletons. About this clonotype: The antigen remains unidentified.

The receptor comes from a woman between 40 and 55 years old with Graves' ophthalmopathy. Sequenced: blood. This chain connects TRBV28 to TRBJ1-4; TRBD1 matches 9 bases. Here the CDR3 DNA reads TGTGCCAGCAGTCCGAGCACAGGGGGCCGTGGAACTAATGAAAAACTGTTTTTT. Its translation: CASSPSTGGRGTNEKLFF.